The 30 T cell receptor beta chains below come from one sample, sequenced in a study of blood T cells in healthy people across ages. A second about 6 to 12 cycle PCR used barcoded and J-beta primers. TCRdb passed the 5' RACE reads through MiXCR, listing each CDR3 protein once. In the table there are hundreds of thousands of distinct CDR3 sequences, 22% of which are singletons. What was sequenced was blood. These receptors all stem from an older man in good health.

The genes are TRBV7-3 and TRBJ1-6; 7 bases are a match to TRBD1. The CDR3 contains 14 residues. V lost 5 bases, J lost 14 bases, and 12 bases stayed unmatched. Germline V gene data show CDR1 as SGHTA and CDR2 as FQGTGA. The CDR3 sequence: CASSVGTDPLALHF. In DNA form, the CDR3 reads TGTGCCAGCAGCGTCGGGACAGACCCCCTGGCCCTCCACTTT.

The rearrangement links TRBV20-1 to TRBJ1-2; no definite D call. Germline V gene sequence: CDR1 DFQATT, CDR2 SNEGSKA (reference sequence). The CDR3 loop spans 16 amino acids. V was pared by 4 bases and J by 1 base, with 19 bases between. The CDR3 region is CSAKDPLGIHNYGYTF. DNA of the CDR3: TGCAGTGCTAAGGATCCCCTGGGCATTCATAACTATGGCTACACCTTC.

This sequence joins TRBV5-5 and TRBJ1-5; a weak D match, TRBD1 (5 bases). This CDR3 has 17 amino acids. V shed 0 bases and J shed 0 bases, with 13 bases lying between them. Germline V gene data show CDR1 as SGHKS and CDR2 as YYEKEE (reference sequence). CDR3 bases: TGTGCCAGCAGCTTGGATCGGGGGAAGGGTAGCAATCAGCCCCAGCATTTT. This translates into CASSLDRGKGSNQPQHF.

J is TRBJ1-5 and V is TRBV10-3; perhaps TRBD1 as D (6 bases). Deletions cut 2 bases from V and 4 bases from J, with 9 bases between. In germline, CDR1 is ENHRY, CDR2 SYGVKD. This CDR3 comprises 14 residues. CDR3 protein: CAISEGQQNQPQHF. The CDR3 nucleotides read TGTGCCATCAGTGAGGGACAGCAAAATCAGCCCCAGCATTTT.

CDR3 in DNA: TGTGCCAGCTCCCATGGGGGTTTAGAAGAAAAACTGTTTTTT. It specifies CASSHGGLEEKLFF. V usage is TRBV9 and J usage is TRBJ1-4, with D maybe TRBD1 (5 bases). V lost 7 bases and J 8 bases, leaving 18 bases between the germline ends. CDR1 is SGDLS, CDR2 YYNGEE, per germline. CDR3 length: 14 amino acids.

The gene calls are TRBV7-8 and TRBJ2-3; 11 bases line up with TRBD2. The trim removed 7 bases at V and 6 bases at J, leaving 6 bases unmatched. CDR1 and CDR2 from the germline V gene are SGHVS and FQNEAQ. This CDR3 contains 14 residues. The CDR3 region has the DNA TGTGCCAGCATCCTAGCGGGGGGCCGGGATACGCAGTATTTT. Protein product: CASILAGGRDTQYF.

This clonotype has more than one count but fewer than ten. The rearrangement links TRBV20-1 to TRBJ2-5; TRBD1 agrees at 7 bases. CDR3 length: 16 amino acids. The germline V gene encodes CDR1 DFQATT and CDR2 SNEGSKA (reference sequence). Losses at the gene ends were 1 base for V and 4 bases for J; bases not matched to a gene: 12. CDR3 in amino acids: CSARGQGPNGGETQYF. CDR3 nucleotide sequence: TGCAGTGCTAGAGGACAGGGACCCAACGGTGGAGAGACCCAGTACTTC.

This chain connects TRBV4-1 to TRBJ1-2; weak D call: TRBD1 (5 bases). From germline, CDR1 is MGHRA and CDR2 YSYEKL. V dropped 0 bases and J dropped 5 bases, with 10 bases sitting between them. The length of the CDR3 is 14 residues. CDR3 nucleotides: TGCGCCAGCAGCCAAGAGCAGGGATGGTATGGCTACACCTTC. It encodes CASSQEQGWYGYTF.

This clonotype was counted between two and nine times. A read error is possible here, since a much larger clone lies one base away. V is TRBV6-6 and J is TRBJ1-1; no clear D gene. Germline V gives CDR1 MNHNY, CDR2 SVGAGI (reference sequence). The CDR3 loop spans 13 amino acids. CDR3 nucleotide sequence: TGTGCCAGCAGTTACGAGACCAACATTGAAGCTTTCTTT. This encodes CASSYETNIEAFF.

Concerning this clonotype: The junction and the germline gene differ at one end; a read error may be behind it. The chain joins TRBV6-5 to TRBJ2-1; TRBD2 is a possible D gene (6 bases). With the DNA end fitting TRBJ2-5 better, the J assignment may be wrong. The CDR3 is 15 residues long. CDR1 MNHEY and CDR2 SVGAGI come from the germline V gene. The CDR3 DNA follows: TGCGCCAGCAGTTACCGGGGACTTCTCCAAGAGACCCAGTACTTC. The encoded protein is CASSYRGLLQETQYF.

With respect to this clonotype: Relative to the germline gene, one junction end is altered; a read error may explain this. The rearrangement links TRBV29-1 to TRBJ1-2; maybe TRBD1 (6 bases). Germline V CDR1 and CDR2: SQVTM, ANQGSEA. The CDR3 has 13 residues. This CDR3 is CSARTEMRKGCTF. CDR3 coding DNA: TGCAGCGCTCGGACAGAGATGAGGAAGGGCTGCACCTTC. The full variable domain, in which reference TRBV29-1 and TRBJ1-2 provide the parts outside the CDR3, is SAVISQKPSRDICQRGTSLTIQCQVDSQVTMMFWYRQQPGQSLTLIATANQGSEATYESGFVIDKFPISRPNLTFSTLTVSNMSPEDSSIYLCSARTEMRKGCTFGSGTRLTVV.

This clonotype has more than one count but fewer than ten. This sequence joins TRBV5-1 and TRBJ1-6, with D possibly being TRBD1 (5 bases). Germline CDR1 SGHRS, CDR2 YFSETQ. This CDR3 spans 16 amino acids. Trimming left V 0 bases short and J 7 bases short, with 14 bases between. CDR3: CASSLARGRGNSPLHF. The CDR3 DNA follows: TGCGCCAGCAGCTTGGCAAGGGGACGGGGGAATTCACCCCTCCACTTT.

V gene TRBV6-1 combines with J gene TRBJ2-1; 9 bases match TRBD1. This CDR3 is built from 13 residues. After removal of 8 bases from V and 2 bases from J, the junction contained 1 base not matched to a gene. Germline V CDR1 and CDR2: MNHNS, SASEGT. In DNA, the CDR3 is TGTGCCAGCGGGACAGGGCCCTACAATGAGCAGTTCTTC. Amino acids: CASGTGPYNEQFF.

This clonotype showed up just a few times. The chain carries TRBV27 and TRBJ2-2, with 9 bases lining up with TRBD1. The trim removed 5 bases at V and 7 bases at J, leaving 8 bases unmatched. From germline, CDR1 is MNHEY and CDR2 SMNVEV (reference sequence). The CDR3 is 15 amino acids. The CDR3 DNA sequence: TGTGCCAGCAGTCAAACAGGGGGCGGTAGCGGGGAGCTGTTTTTT. Protein sequence: CASSQTGGGSGELFF.

V usage is TRBV5-1 and J usage is TRBJ1-1; D gene ambiguous. V lost 4 bases and J 7 bases, leaving 17 bases between the germline ends. The CDR3 runs to 14 residues. Germline CDR1 SGHRS, CDR2 YFSETQ. The CDR3: CASSPGLDVFEAFF. CDR3 DNA sequence: TGCGCCAGCAGCCCCGGGTTAGACGTCTTTGAAGCTTTCTTT. Full variable domain (missing parts from reference TRBV5-1 and TRBJ1-1): KAGVTQTPRYLIKTRGQQVTLSCSPISGHRSVSWYQQTPGQGLQFLFEYFSETQRNKGNFPGRFSGRQFSNSRSEMNVSTLELGDSALYLCASSPGLDVFEAFFGQGTRLTVV.

This clonotype was picked up a small number of times. This chain uses TRBV10-3 with TRBJ1-1; D gene ambiguous. CDR3 length: 13 residues. Trimming took 8 bases from V and 3 from J, leaving 13 bases between them. Germline V gene lookup returns CDR1 ENHRY and CDR2 SYGVKD. As DNA, the CDR3 is TGTGCCATCGGGGTGGAGGTCCACACTGAAGCTTTCTTT. Protein sequence: CAIGVEVHTEAFF.

The DNA for the CDR3 is TGTGCCAGCAGCCTAGGGACCAGCCAGCCCCAGCATTTT. It translates to CASSLGTSQPQHF. The gene calls are TRBV5-5 and TRBJ1-5, with D tentatively TRBD1 (5 bases). The ends were cut back, 4 bases at V and 7 bases at J, with 12 bases in the middle. The CDR3 contains 13 residues. In germline, CDR1 is SGHKS, CDR2 YYEKEE (reference sequence). Full variable domain (rest looked up from reference TRBV5-5 and TRBJ1-5): DAGVTQSPTHLIKTRGQQVTLRCSPISGHKSVSWYQQVLGQGPQFIFQYYEKEERGRGNFPDRFSARQFPNYSSELNVNALLLGDSALYLCASSLGTSQPQHFGDGTRLSIL.

This clonotype came up a few times. The chain is built from TRBV5-5 and TRBJ2-1; D call uncertain. Per the germline V gene, CDR1 is SGHKS and CDR2 is YYEKEE (reference sequence). The CDR3 contains 14 residues. Trimming shortened V by 4 bases and J by 1 base, and 9 bases separated the two germline ends. CDR3 sequence: CASSPAWSYNEQFF. The CDR3 DNA follows: TGTGCCAGCAGCCCAGCTTGGTCCTACAATGAGCAGTTCTTC.

This chain connects TRBV5-1 to TRBJ1-4, with 8 bases aligning to TRBD1. CDR3 length: 15 amino acids. V shed 7 bases and J 0 bases; nucleotides not matched to a gene: 5. Germline values: CDR1 SGHRS, CDR2 YFSETQ. CDR3 nucleotide sequence: TGCGCCAGCGGACAGGGAGCGACAACTAATGAAAAACTGTTTTTT. It is translated as CASGQGATTNEKLFF.

The chain links TRBV4-1 to TRBJ2-1; 12 nucleotides agree with TRBD2. The CDR3 length is 16 residues. Germline V lookup: CDR1 MGHRA, CDR2 YSYEKL. V trimming: 3 bases; J trimming: 5 bases; junction bases outside the gene matches: 5. The CDR3 region has the DNA TGCGCCAGCAGCCAGATACTAGCGGGAGGAGACAATGAGCAGTTCTTC. It specifies CASSQILAGGDNEQFF.

This clonotype showed up just a few times. The chain links TRBV28 to TRBJ2-1; 13 nucleotides match TRBD2. After removal of 8 bases from V and 5 bases from J, the junction contained 12 bases not matched to a gene. The CDR3 is made up of 17 amino acids. From germline, CDR1 is MDHEN and CDR2 SYDVKM. CDR3 loop: CASRTSGGLTSNNEQFF. DNA of the CDR3: TGTGCCAGCCGGACTAGCGGGGGCCTCACCTCAAACAATGAGCAGTTCTTC. Full variable domain (missing parts from reference TRBV28 and TRBJ2-1): DVKVTQSSRYLVKRTGEKVFLECVQDMDHENMFWYRQDPGLGLRLIYFSYDVKMKEKGDIPEGYSVSREKKERFSLILESASTNQTSMYLCASRTSGGLTSNNEQFFGPGTRLTVL.

This clonotype turned up a few times. The genes are TRBV30 and TRBJ1-2, with 9 bases identical to TRBD1. CDR1 is GTSNPN, CDR2 SVGIG, per germline (reference sequence). V was clipped by 7 bases and J by 6 bases; unmatched bases: 12. This CDR3 spans 14 amino acids. CDR3 amino acids: CALQSGTGTDGYTF. The CDR3 DNA is TGTGCCTTGCAAAGCGGGACAGGGACGGATGGCTACACCTTC.

The chain carries TRBV12-3 or TRBV12-4 and TRBJ2-2; unclear D gene. CDR3 length: 15 residues. The ends were cut back, 3 bases at V and 2 bases at J, with 10 bases in the middle. DNA for the CDR3: TGTGCCAGCAGTTTTGGCCAGGTTAACACCGGGGAGCTGTTTTTT. Its translation: CASSFGQVNTGELFF.

This clonotype was detected only a few times. The CDR3 sequence is CSVAQGGAGELFF. Here the CDR3 DNA reads TGCAGCGTAGCACAGGGAGGTGCCGGGGAGCTGTTTTTT. J is TRBJ2-2 and V is TRBV29-1; D might be TRBD1 or TRBD2, each matching 6 bases. V was cut by 6 bases and J by 6 bases, with 14 bases left in between. Per the germline V gene, CDR1 is SQVTM and CDR2 is ANQGSEA. This CDR3 spans 13 amino acids.

This chain joins TRBV28 and TRBJ2-5, with D unclear. V was pared by 8 bases and J by 0 bases, with 10 bases between. The CDR3 consists of 13 residues. Germline V gives CDR1 MDHEN, CDR2 SYDVKM. The CDR3 bases are TGTGCCAGCGACGGAACCTACCAAGAGACCCAGTACTTC. This gives the protein CASDGTYQETQYF.

This clonotype was seen a handful of times. The genes are TRBV7-2 and TRBJ1-5; D is perhaps TRBD1 (6 bases). The CDR3 totals 15 residues. Germline V CDR1 and CDR2: SGHTA, FQGNSA. The V gene lost 4 bases and the J gene lost 9 bases, with 19 bases spanning the gap. The CDR3 nucleotides read TGTGCCAGCAGCTCGCGCCGTACGGGGGCTAGGCCCCAGCATTTT. Protein product: CASSSRRTGARPQHF.

The V gene is TRBV6-6, the J gene TRBJ2-1, with D perhaps being TRBD1 or TRBD2 (5 bases each). V dropped 2 bases and J dropped 5 bases, with 13 bases sitting between them. The CDR3 sequence is 15 residues long. Germline V gene data show CDR1 as MNHNY and CDR2 as SVGAGI (reference sequence). CDR3 bases: TGTGCCAGCAGTTACGGGTGGGACCAGAACAATGAGCAGTTCTTC. Protein sequence: CASSYGWDQNNEQFF.

This clonotype was detected only a few times. The rearrangement uses TRBV3-1 and TRBJ1-2, with D hard to call. The length of the CDR3 is 14 residues. The germline CDR1 and CDR2 sequences are LGHDT and YNNKEL (reference sequence). V lost 0 bases to trimming and J lost 8 bases, with 13 bases between them. The chain's CDR3 is CASSQDPRGFGYTF. The CDR3 DNA reads as TGTGCCAGCAGCCAAGATCCCCGAGGATTCGGCTACACCTTC. Using reference TRBV3-1 and TRBJ1-2 for the parts outside the CDR3, the full variable domain is DTAVSQTPKYLVTQMGNDKSIKCEQNLGHDTMYWYKQDSKKFLKIMFSYNNKELIINETVPNRFSPKSPDKAHLNLHINSLELGDSAVYFCASSQDPRGFGYTFGSGTRLTVV.

This chain links TRBV4-1 with TRBJ1-1; 9 bases are shared with TRBD1. This CDR3 is built from 19 residues. Trimming cost V 2 bases and J 0 bases; bases outside gene matches: 13. Germline V gene data show CDR1 as MGHRA and CDR2 as YSYEKL. The CDR3 sequence: CASSQIQGQGMGLNTEAFF. The CDR3 bases are TGCGCCAGCAGCCAAATACAGGGACAGGGCATGGGGTTGAACACTGAAGCTTTCTTT.

The CDR3 sequence is CSAVTSGSPGELFF. DNA for the CDR3: TGCAGCGCTGTGACTAGCGGGAGCCCCGGGGAGCTGTTTTTT. The chain is built from TRBV29-1 and TRBJ2-2, with 12 bases identical to TRBD2. This CDR3 has 14 residues. Germline V gene lookup returns CDR1 SQVTM and CDR2 ANQGSEA. The ends lost 7 bases at V and 6 bases at J; junction bases unmatched: 6.